The clone carrying this T cell receptor (beta chain) was picked up a small number of times. Its antigen is currently unknown. TCRdb used MiXCR to reprocess the reads, holding one entry per CDR3 protein. The profile covers under 85,000 distinct CDR3 sequences, with 49% appearing a single time and about 2% taken by the ten largest. The sample originates from a study of type 1 regulatory T cells. On the study more broadly: T-allo10 is a Tr1-enriched, alloantigen-specific CD4 T cell product made in vitro. Regarding the study as a whole: Compared with non-Tr1 cells, Tr1 cells showed a narrower TCR repertoire.

With V trimmed by 6 bases and J by 2 bases, 3 bases remained unmatched. Germline V CDR1 and CDR2: KGHSH, LQKENI. The CDR3 covers 13 residues. This receptor was identified in a human donor in good health. The rearrangement joins TRBV18 to TRBJ1-2; 7 positions match TRBD1. The specimen sequenced was cultured non-Tr1 T cells, either the whole culture or a sorted T cell fraction (not recorded which). CDR3 bases: TGTGCCAGCTCCCCGGGACAGAACTATGGCTACACCTTC. Protein product: CASSPGQNYGYTF.